The clone carrying this T cell receptor (beta chain) showed up just a few times. Original analysis: Estimated nucleated cell counts came from reference gene primer amplification. The assay was immunoSEQ multiplex PCR, and TCRdb's table has in-frame clones only and misses some. The V and J calls and the clone size are those of that table, but D and trimming were determined from the DNA. The sample lists tens of thousands of clones; approximately 84% were seen once. The CDR3 runs to 14 residues. In germline, CDR1 is SGHVS, CDR2 FQNEAQ. V shed 1 base and J shed 4 bases, with 9 bases lying between them. This specimen belongs to a study of blood T cell repertoires in COVID-19. Overall study: Samples taken during acute and convalescent COVID-19 were collected in the United States, Italy and Spain. T cells, B-cell-depleted T cells, or PBMCs provided the cDNA or gDNA that served as material.

J is TRBJ2-3 and V is TRBV7-8; D ambiguous. Sequencing was performed on peripheral blood. The TCR was taken from a middle-aged man with active COVID-19. The CDR3 sequence is CASSLVVLSDTQYF. In DNA, the CDR3 is TGTGCCAGCAGCTTAGTCGTCTTGTCAGATACGCAGTATTTT.